This TCR beta chain was identified in a study of blood T cell repertoires in COVID-19. About the study: Recovery among Cohort 3 donors was established by two negative PCRs, clearance, or symptom resolution.

Profiling relied on immunoSEQ multiplex PCR, and the TCRdb table lists in-frame clones only, not all of them. The top ten clones hold 3.9% of a sample with more than 120,000 clones, about 80% of them seen once. Germline-derived CDR1 and CDR2 are MNHEY and SVGAGI. V was clipped by 3 bases and J by 2 bases, with 8 bases between them. The CDR3 contains 14 residues. Sequencing was done on a sample of PBMCs or T cells enriched from blood (not recorded which). The clonotype comes from a man aged 50 to 59 in a cohort exposed to, infected with or recovered from COVID-19 (not recorded which). This chain links TRBV6-5 with TRBJ2-1; D is perhaps TRBD2 (5 bases). The CDR3 DNA reads TGTGCCAGCAGTTATATCGGGGCCTACAATGAGCAGTTCTTC. Its protein is CASSYIGAYNEQFF.